This T cell receptor beta chain is from a study of glioma-infiltrating T cells (dated by TCRdb to 2015 to 2016). As for the study more broadly: The low-grade gliomas were WHO grade II oligodendrogliomas or astrocytomas, while the glioblastomas were WHO grade IV tumors sampled at initial diagnosis rather than at recurrent diagnosis. The paired cohort comprised three low-grade glioma patients, roughly 8 primary glioblastoma patients and three non-glioma patients contributing non-neoplastic brain tissue. To measure divergence between tissue and blood T-cell populations, each tissue-infiltrating repertoire was compared with the peripheral blood repertoire of the same patient. The study sequenced TCR alpha- and beta-chain repertoires from glioma tissue, from non-neoplastic brain tissue and from matched peripheral blood mononuclear cells. The sequencing target for blood libraries was about 4.5- to 11-fold coverage of around 1 million peripheral T cells. Before surgery, glioma patients were given dexamethasone for six or fewer days. Here is what the overall study found, with its caveats: Only a very small number of CDR3 sequences turned up in both tissue and blood, a result put down to high CDR3 diversity combined with limited sampling. Small numbers underpinned the group comparisons: roughly 8 glioblastoma patients, three low-grade glioma patients and three non-neoplastic patients. Patients with low tissue-blood divergence were marked by a signature set of shared blood CDR3 motifs, and that set was depleted in highly divergent patients. VJ-independent divergence between tissue and blood was lower than expected in non-neoplastic patients but higher than expected in all gliomas, particularly low-grade gliomas.

The CDR3 spans 16 residues, from the cysteine through the phenylalanine. The CDR3 DNA has 48 bases and is translated from base 1. V trim: 3 bases; J trim: 3 bases; unmatched bases: 8. CDR1 and CDR2, per the germline V gene, are MNHNS and SASEGT. The iRepertoire nested amplicon-rescue multiplex PCR (arm-PCR) platform was used to amplify TCR alpha and beta CDR3 regions from RNA. The input for one-step reverse transcription and amplification was roughly 85-400 ng of tissue mRNA or PBMC total RNA. Following bead purification, Illumina adapters were added by a secondary multiplex PCR, and libraries between 200 and 400 bp were gel-purified. The libraries contained internal 6-nucleotide barcodes that were used for demultiplexing. The libraries were sequenced on an Illumina MiSeq using 2x220 or 2x250 nucleotide paired-end reads. The study's own analysis went as follows. Paired reads were merged using FLASH 1.2.11 and were aligned to the GRCh37 human genome using BWA-MEM, after which TRA and TRB reads were extracted. For V and J assignment, an IMGT-derived reference of cassette sequences and CDR3 motifs that included pseudogenes was used. Reads were translated in three frames, and productive CDR3s were defined as those with a C...FGXG motif and no stop codons. A clonotype was defined as a unique combination of a V-J cassette pair and a CDR3 amino acid sequence. Hamming distance filtering was applied to reads, with thresholds set by the sequence error rate of each sample in mapped regions. Through fastp at Q25 and MiXCR, TCRdb rebuilt clones from the public reads, retaining in-frame beta chains. Rows are unified per CDR3 protein, each entry keeping the most common DNA and genes. TCRdb's processing, not the authors' own work, is the source of the V and J calls. The sample table lists about 400,000 distinct CDR3 sequences, approximately 42% of them with a count of one. The top ten clonotypes cover around 12% of the sample.

Surgical brain or tumor specimens were cryofrozen in liquid nitrogen immediately after resection, and peripheral blood cells were collected concurrently. This clonotype came up once. Its antigen target is currently unknown. No per-base quality is available; no much larger clone lies one base away. One read alone provides weak support. This sequence was found in a human donor with low-grade glioma or glioblastoma, undergoing nonglioma brain surgery, or in good health (not recorded which). The sequence is built from TRBV6-1 and TRBJ2-7; 10 central bases correspond to TRBD2. The source material was glioma tissue, nonneoplastic brain tissue, or PBMCs (not recorded which). The CDR3 amino acid sequence is: CASSELWTSGDYEQYF. The bases read TGTGCCAGCAGTGAGCTTTGGACTAGCGGAGACTACGAGCAGTACTTC.